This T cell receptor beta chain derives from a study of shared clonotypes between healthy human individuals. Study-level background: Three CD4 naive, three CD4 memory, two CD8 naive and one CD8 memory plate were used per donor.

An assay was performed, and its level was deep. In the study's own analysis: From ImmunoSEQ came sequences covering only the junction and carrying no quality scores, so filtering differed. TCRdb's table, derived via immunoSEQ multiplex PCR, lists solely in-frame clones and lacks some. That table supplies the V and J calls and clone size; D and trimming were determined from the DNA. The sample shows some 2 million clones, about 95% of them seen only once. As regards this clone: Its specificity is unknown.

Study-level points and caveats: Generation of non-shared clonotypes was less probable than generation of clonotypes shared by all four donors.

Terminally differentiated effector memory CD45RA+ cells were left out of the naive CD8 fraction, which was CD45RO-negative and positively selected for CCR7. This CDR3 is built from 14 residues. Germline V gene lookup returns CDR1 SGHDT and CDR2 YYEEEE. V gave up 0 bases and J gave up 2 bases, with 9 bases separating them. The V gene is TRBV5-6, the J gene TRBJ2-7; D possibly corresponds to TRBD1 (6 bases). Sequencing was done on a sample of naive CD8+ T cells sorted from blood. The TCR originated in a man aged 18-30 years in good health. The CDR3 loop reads CASSLGQAPYEQYF. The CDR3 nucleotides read TGTGCCAGCAGCTTGGGACAGGCCCCCTACGAGCAGTACTTC.